Below, 26 T cell receptor beta chains from the same sample are listed, as sequenced in a study of cytomegalovirus exposure and HLA in healthy donors. The study ran its PCR with 60 Vbeta and 13 Jbeta primers. Profiled with immunoSEQ multiplex PCR; TCRdb holds only in-frame clones, not every one. The data hold about 190,000 clones, with 65% to 75% observed a single time. Material: PBMCs. The receptors were sampled from a man aged 25 to 40 in good health and CMV-seropositive.

The V and J genes are TRBV9 and TRBJ2-3, with 11 bases lining up with TRBD2. Germline assignment: CDR1 SGDLS and CDR2 YYNGEE. The CDR3 loop spans 16 amino acids. V lost 3 bases to trimming and J lost 2 bases; unmatched junction nucleotides: 5. The CDR3 is CASSARLAGYTDTQYF. CDR3 nucleotide sequence: TGTGCCAGCAGCGCCAGACTAGCGGGGTACACAGATACGCAGTATTTT.

In this sample, this clone turned up a few times. Relative to the germline gene, one junction end is altered; a read error may explain this. The gene calls are TRBV7-9 and TRBJ2-5; perhaps TRBD1 as D (5 bases). Germline V gives CDR1 SEHNR, CDR2 FQNEAQ (reference sequence). The CDR3 consists of 15 residues. The CDR3 sequence is CSSSTTSGNQETQYF. The DNA for the CDR3 is TGTTCCAGCAGTACTACTTCAGGGAACCAAGAGACCCAGTACTTC.

This sequence joins TRBV7-2 and TRBJ1-5, with D tentatively TRBD1 (5 bases). Germline assignment: CDR1 SGHTA and CDR2 FQGNSA. CDR3 length equals 17 residues. The V gene lost 5 bases and the J gene lost 2 bases, with 19 bases spanning the gap. The CDR3: CASSRRTREAGNQPQHF. CDR3 nucleotide sequence: TGTGCCAGCAGCAGGCGAACCAGGGAGGCCGGCAATCAGCCCCAGCATTTT.

CDR3 in amino acids: CAISELTGLGAEAFF. For the CDR3, the DNA is TGTGCCATCAGTGAGCTGACAGGGCTGGGGGCTGAAGCTTTCTTT. The gene calls are TRBV10-3 and TRBJ1-1, with 7 bases matching TRBD1. Per germline, CDR1 ENHRY and CDR2 SYGVKD. V lost 2 bases, J lost 6 bases, and 9 bases stayed unmatched. The CDR3 covers 15 residues.

This clone was found once. The CDR3 region has the DNA TGTGCCAGCAGTCGCAGACAGGGGACCTACGAGCAGTACTTC. Protein sequence: CASSRRQGTYEQYF. This sequence joins TRBV27 and TRBJ2-7; 8 bases agree with TRBD1. V lost 5 bases and J lost 2; bases outside the gene matches: 5. The CDR3 totals 14 residues. The germline V gene encodes CDR1 MNHEY and CDR2 SMNVEV (reference sequence).

The chain carries TRBV9 and TRBJ2-7, with TRBD1 matching 7 bases. This CDR3 comprises 15 residues. Trimming cost V 3 bases and J 4 bases; bases outside gene matches: 10. Germline V CDR1 and CDR2: SGDLS, YYNGEE. This chain's CDR3 is CASSAGQAVQYEQYF. CDR3 coding DNA: TGTGCCAGCAGCGCCGGACAGGCAGTTCAGTACGAGCAGTACTTC. Using reference TRBV9 and TRBJ2-7 for the parts outside the CDR3, the full variable domain is DSGVTQTPKHLITATGQRVTLRCSPRSGDLSVYWYQQSLDQGLQFLIQYYNGEERAKGNILERFSAQQFPDLHSELNLSSLELGDSALYFCASSAGQAVQYEQYFGPGTRLTVT.

The genes are TRBV7-9 and TRBJ1-5; a weak D match, TRBD1 (6 bases). Germline CDR1 is SEHNR and CDR2 is FQNEAQ (reference sequence). This CDR3 is built from 13 residues. The V and J ends lost 5 bases and 4 bases respectively, with 9 bases between them. The CDR3 bases are TGTGCCAGCAGCCTACAGGGAAATCAGCCCCAGCATTTT. Translating gives CASSLQGNQPQHF. Complete variable domain (other parts from reference TRBV7-9 and TRBJ1-5): DTGVSQNPRHKITKRGQNVTFRCDPISEHNRLYWYRQTLGQGPEFLTYFQNEAQLEKSRLLSDRFSAERPKGSFSTLEIQRTEQGDSAMYLCASSLQGNQPQHFGDGTRLSIL.

The chain employs TRBV6-5 and TRBJ1-2, with TRBD1 matching 12 bases. This CDR3 comprises 15 residues. The germline gives CDR1 MNHEY, CDR2 SVGAGI. V dropped 2 bases and J dropped 6; count of bases not matched to a gene: 4. The CDR3 DNA is TGTGCCAGCAGTTACGGGGGACAGGGGGCGGATGGCTACACCTTC. This sequence encodes CASSYGGQGADGYTF.

This sequence joins TRBV6-5 and TRBJ2-7; 8 positions agree with TRBD2. With V trimmed by 0 bases and J by 3 bases, 4 bases remained unmatched. Germline V gene lookup returns CDR1 MNHEY and CDR2 SVGAGI. The CDR3 totals 15 residues. The CDR3 sequence: CASSYSGGDIYEQYF. In DNA, the CDR3 is TGTGCCAGCAGTTACTCCGGGGGGGACATCTACGAGCAGTACTTC.

The chain recombines TRBV13 with TRBJ1-2; 9 bases line up with TRBD1. Germline CDR1 PRHDT, CDR2 FYEKMQ (reference sequence). The CDR3 is 17 residues long. After removal of 0 bases from V and 4 bases from J, the junction contained 9 bases not matched to a gene. The CDR3: CASSLGTGQGKGYGYTF. The CDR3 DNA is TGTGCCAGCAGCTTAGGCACCGGACAGGGGAAGGGCTATGGCTACACCTTC.

The J gene is TRBJ2-7, the V gene TRBV7-6; TRBD1 aligns across 7 bases. CDR1 is SGHVS, CDR2 FNYEAQ, per germline. J lost 2 bases, V lost 5 bases, and 9 bases had no gene match. The length of the CDR3 is 15 residues. CDR3 in amino acids: CASSPNSDRAYEQYF. The CDR3 DNA follows: TGTGCCAGCAGCCCAAATTCTGACAGGGCCTACGAGCAGTACTTC.

The chain recombines TRBV30 with TRBJ2-3; 10 nucleotides match TRBD2. The CDR3 has 17 amino acids. The germline V gene has CDR1 GTSNPN and CDR2 SVGIG (reference sequence). With V trimmed by 5 bases and J by 6 bases, 17 bases remained unmatched. The CDR3 DNA follows: TGTGCCTGGTCTAGCGGGAGCGGTAGAAGTTCACCGGATACGCAGTATTTT. It specifies CAWSSGSGRSSPDTQYF.

CDR3 region: CASSYDRADYGYTF. The CDR3 DNA reads as TGTGCCAGCAGTTACGACAGGGCCGACTATGGCTACACCTTC. The chain joins TRBV6-5 to TRBJ1-2; TRBD1 agrees at 7 bases. This CDR3 contains 14 residues. Germline CDR1 MNHEY, CDR2 SVGAGI. J was trimmed by 3 bases and V by 2 bases; bases with no gene match: 3.

In this sample, this clone turned up once. The chain employs TRBV5-6 and TRBJ2-1; D might be TRBD2 (5 bases). Germline assignment: CDR1 SGHDT and CDR2 YYEEEE. The V and J ends lost 0 bases and 6 bases respectively, with 16 bases between them. This CDR3 has 16 residues. CDR3 bases: TGTGCCAGCAGCTTGGCAACTAATGGACTTGGCAATGAGCAGTTCTTC. The encoded protein is CASSLATNGLGNEQFF.

The chain recombines TRBV9 with TRBJ2-5; TRBD1 might be the D (5 bases). V lost 5 bases, J lost 4 bases, and 12 bases lay in between. Germline V gene data show CDR1 as SGDLS and CDR2 as YYNGEE. The CDR3 is 13 residues long. CDR3 bases: TGTGCCAGCAGTCAGGGTGGTCTAGAGACCCAGTACTTC. It translates to CASSQGGLETQYF. The full variable domain, rest sourced from reference TRBV9 and TRBJ2-5, is DSGVTQTPKHLITATGQRVTLRCSPRSGDLSVYWYQQSLDQGLQFLIQYYNGEERAKGNILERFSAQQFPDLHSELNLSSLELGDSALYFCASSQGGLETQYFGPGTRLLVL.

The gene calls are TRBV7-2 and TRBJ2-2; D possibly corresponds to TRBD1 (5 bases). The CDR3 has 15 amino acids. Per germline, CDR1 SGHTA and CDR2 FQGNSA. The V gene lost 4 bases and the J gene lost 3 bases, with 12 bases spanning the gap. Written as DNA, the CDR3 is TGTGCCAGCAGCTCCCGCAGGGTGGACACCGGGGAGCTGTTTTTT. It encodes CASSSRRVDTGELFF.

This sequence joins TRBV5-1 and TRBJ2-1, with a possible D match to TRBD2 (6 bases). Looked up from germline, CDR1 is SGHRS and CDR2 is YFSETQ. This CDR3 contains 15 residues. Trimming shortened V by 4 bases and J by 7 bases, and 18 bases separated the two germline ends. CDR3 loop: CASSMSGRRGNEQFF. CDR3 bases: TGCGCCAGCAGCATGTCCGGGAGAAGGGGAAATGAGCAGTTCTTC.

The chain is built from TRBV27 and TRBJ1-5, with D hard to call. Germline assignment: CDR1 MNHEY and CDR2 SMNVEV (reference sequence). The ends were cut back, 4 bases at V and 4 bases at J, with 8 bases in the middle. There are 13 residues in the CDR3. The CDR3 loop reads CASSSRENQPQHF. As DNA, the CDR3 is TGTGCCAGCAGTTCCCGAGAGAATCAGCCCCAGCATTTT.

V is TRBV25-1 and J is TRBJ2-7; D is possibly TRBD1 (6 bases). Germline values: CDR1 MGHDK, CDR2 SYGVNS. V lost 6 bases and J lost 4, with 10 bases in between. The CDR3 sequence is 12 residues long. CDR3 amino acids: CASRPTGYEQYF. CDR3 bases: TGTGCCAGCAGGCCCACAGGGTACGAGCAGTACTTC.

This clone occurred a few times. The chain joins TRBV5-1 to TRBJ1-4, with TRBD1 identical over 9 bases. The CDR3 is made up of 15 amino acids. V lost 4 bases and J lost 6; bases outside the gene matches: 7. Germline V gene lookup returns CDR1 SGHRS and CDR2 YFSETQ. CDR3 bases: TGCGCCAGCAGCCTATACAGGGGGCAAGATGAAAAACTGTTTTTT. Its protein is CASSLYRGQDEKLFF.

This chain connects TRBV25-1 to TRBJ2-1; 8 bases match TRBD1. V lost 4 bases, J lost 0 bases, and 5 bases stayed unmatched. The germline V gene encodes CDR1 MGHDK and CDR2 SYGVNS. This CDR3 region has 16 residues. The CDR3 reads CASSGNRGDSYNEQFF. Written as DNA, the CDR3 is TGTGCCAGCAGTGGAAACAGGGGGGACTCCTACAATGAGCAGTTCTTC.

This sequence joins TRBV7-2 and TRBJ2-1; D possibly corresponds to TRBD2 (5 bases). V was clipped by 2 bases and J by 1 base, with 15 bases between them. This CDR3 is 17 amino acids long. Germline values: CDR1 SGHTA, CDR2 FQGNSA. Here the CDR3 reads CASSLRTLRTSYNEQFF. The CDR3 coding sequence is TGTGCCAGCAGCTTAAGGACTCTGCGAACTTCCTACAATGAGCAGTTCTTC.

This chain's CDR3 is CASSQPGGVYEQYF. In DNA form, the CDR3 reads TGCGCCAGCAGCCAACCAGGAGGCGTCTACGAGCAGTACTTC. The chain carries TRBV4-1 and TRBJ2-7, with D possibly TRBD2 on 5 matching bases. V lost 2 bases, J lost 3 bases, and 11 bases lay in between. The CDR3 spans 14 residues. Germline CDR1 MGHRA, CDR2 YSYEKL.

V and J are TRBV7-2 and TRBJ1-1, with a weak D call TRBD1 (5 bases). V was clipped by 4 bases and J by 4 bases, with 13 bases between them. The germline V gene encodes CDR1 SGHTA and CDR2 FQGNSA. The CDR3 has 14 residues. CDR3 DNA: TGTGCCAGCAGCTCCGTACCCGGGGGCACTGAAGCTTTCTTT. Residues: CASSSVPGGTEAFF.

Only one count was recorded for this clone. The chain is built from TRBV27 and TRBJ2-6; TRBD1 is a possible D gene (6 bases). The CDR3 sequence is 21 residues long. Germline assignment: CDR1 MNHEY and CDR2 SMNVEV (reference sequence). Trimming took off 2 bases at V and 2 bases at J, with 25 bases between the two ends. CDR3 in DNA: TGTGCCAGCAGTTTAGGAGATTTTGGGGTTGGTGGGGGCGCTGGGGCCAACGTCCTGACTTTC. This encodes CASSLGDFGVGGGAGANVLTF.

This clone was counted only a few times. The V and J genes are TRBV7-2 and TRBJ2-3; tentative D call: TRBD2 (6 bases). Trimming cost V 5 bases and J 0 bases, with 15 bases left between them. From germline, CDR1 is SGHTA and CDR2 FQGNSA. The CDR3 runs 16 residues. In DNA form, the CDR3 reads TGTGCCAGCAGCGCCCTCGCGGGGCAGAGCACAGATACGCAGTATTTT. Its protein product is CASSALAGQSTDTQYF.